This T cell receptor (beta chain) emerged from a study of tumor-infiltrating lymphocytes in primary liver carcinoma. A single count supports this clonotype. A much larger clonotype is one base distant, so this may be a read error. The researchers produced TCR beta cDNA from roughly 500 ng total RNA with a constant-region primer. Modified slightly, ARM-PCR produced TCR beta libraries over three nested multiplex PCR rounds. The two initial PCR rounds, nine to eleven cycles each, used TRBV1-TRBV30 forward and C-beta reverse primers. One entry per CDR3 protein, called by TCRdb with MiXCR from the multiplex PCR reads. The data hold approximately 330,000 distinct CDR3 sequences, with 65% observed a single time. Germline DNA was also extracted, and blood RNA was taken from unsorted whole blood. Germline V CDR1 and CDR2: MNHEY, SVGAGI. This CDR3 region has 16 residues.

The genes are TRBV6-5 and TRBJ2-1; 8 bases are shared with TRBD2. This clonotype originated in a man aged 40-50 years with primary liver carcinoma and hepatitis B virus infection. The sequenced sample consisted of peripheral blood. The CDR3 coding sequence is TGTACCAGCAGTTACTCGGGGACTAGTGTCTACAATGAGCAGTTCTTC. Translating it yields CTSSYSGTSVYNEQFF.